The 6 T cell receptor beta chains below were found in one sample sequenced in a study of blood T cell repertoires in COVID-19. Data came from immunoSEQ multiplex PCR; TCRdb stores just in-frame clones and leaves some out. The sample has approximately 60,000 clones, 85% to 90% seen once. Sequenced input: peripheral blood. These receptors came from a man aged 45-60 years with active COVID-19.

The chain joins TRBV30 to TRBJ1-5; no clear D. Between the trimmed V and J ends, which lost 2 bases and 3 bases, there was a span of 14 bases. The germline V gene has CDR1 GTSNPN and CDR2 SVGIG (reference sequence). CDR3 length equals 15 residues. In nucleotides, the CDR3 is TGTGCCTGGAGTTCCGATCAGGTCTTCAATCAGCCCCAGCATTTT. Amino acids: CAWSSDQVFNQPQHF.

The gene calls are TRBV12-5 and TRBJ2-2; 9 bases line up with TRBD1. J lost 7 bases, V lost 5 bases, and 5 bases had no gene match. The CDR3 is 14 amino acids. The germline V gene has CDR1 LGHNT and CDR2 FRNRAP. The CDR3 nucleotides are TGTGCTAGTGGTCCGGGACAGGGTAGCGGGGAGCTGTTTTTT. It translates to CASGPGQGSGELFF.

The V gene is TRBV19, the J gene TRBJ2-7, with a tentative D call TRBD2 (6 bases). The germline V and J ends were trimmed by 6 bases and 0 bases, with 15 bases remaining between them. CDR3 length equals 15 residues. Germline-derived CDR1 and CDR2 are LNHDA and SQIVND (reference sequence). The CDR3 DNA reads TGTGCCAGTAGCCCCCCGGGGACTTTCTCCTACGAGCAGTACTTC. Translated: CASSPPGTFSYEQYF.

The J gene is TRBJ1-2, the V gene TRBV15; D is possibly TRBD1 (5 bases). The CDR3 runs 15 residues. Trimming took off 0 bases at V and 6 bases at J, with 14 bases between the two ends. Germline V lookup: CDR1 LNHNV, CDR2 YYDKDF (reference sequence). The CDR3 DNA reads as TGTGCCACCAGCAGAGACGGCAGGGAGGTGGATGGCTACACCTTC. This codes for CATSRDGREVDGYTF. The full variable domain, rest sourced from reference TRBV15 and TRBJ1-2, is DAMVIQNPRYQVTQFGKPVTLSCSQTLNHNVMYWYQQKSSQAPKLLFHYYDKDFNNEADTPDNFQSRRPNTSFCFLDIRSPGLGDTAMYLCATSRDGREVDGYTFGSGTRLTVV.

The genes are TRBV7-9 and TRBJ2-7, with 7 nucleotides matching TRBD1. CDR3 length: 12 residues. After removal of 3 bases from V and 7 bases from J, the junction contained 3 bases not matched to a gene. CDR1 SEHNR and CDR2 FQNEAQ come from the germline V gene (reference sequence). The DNA of the CDR3 is TGTGCCAGCAGCTTGACACAGGGGGAGCAGTACTTC. Amino acids: CASSLTQGEQYF.

This chain connects TRBV15 to TRBJ2-5, with TRBD2 as a possible D gene (6 bases). V lost 5 bases, J lost 1 base, and 8 bases lay in between. Germline V gives CDR1 LNHNV, CDR2 YYDKDF (reference sequence). The CDR3 contains 13 residues. The CDR3 is CATSGGIQETQYF. Written as DNA, the CDR3 is TGTGCCACCAGCGGCGGGATCCAAGAGACCCAGTACTTC.